A selection of T cell receptor beta chains follows, all from one sample in a study of PD-L1 blockade in urothelial cancer. Repertoires were generated with immunoSEQ multiplex PCR, while TCRdb's copy carries only in-frame clones and drops some. The sample lists 70,000 to 95,000 clones, more than 80% occurring once. The input for sequencing was PBMCs, taken around atezolizumab (anti-PD-L1) treatment. The receptors originated from an elderly woman with urothelial cancer. Each CDR3 is given with its conserved first and last residue. The D gene is left open where the match is weak. Clone size is given for some rows only: seen once, a few or many times, or a class if the clone is expanded.

d_gene,j_gene,v_gene,abundance,CDR3nt,CDR3aa
.,TRBJ1-1,TRBV18,.,TGTGCCAGCTCCTCATACCACGGGAACACTGAAGCTTTCTTT,CASSSYHGNTEAFF
TRBD1,TRBJ2-3,TRBV7-8,.,TGTGCCAGCAGCCCGGGACAGCTCAGCACAGATACGCAGTATTTT,CASSPGQLSTDTQYF
TRBD1,TRBJ2-5,TRBV4-2,.,TGTGCCAGCAGCGGACAGGGTGTTTTAGAGACCCAGTACTTC,CASSGQGVLETQYF
TRBD2,TRBJ2-7,TRBV4-2,few,TGTGCCAGCAGCCAAGATCGAAGCGGGGGTTATGTGGGGATGTACTACGAGCAGTACTTC,CASSQDRSGGYVGMYYEQYF
.,TRBJ2-7,TRBV5-1,.,TGCGCCAGCAGCGAGGCCCCTGCCGCCTACGAGCAGTACTTC,CASSEAPAAYEQYF
.,TRBJ2-3,TRBV25-1,.,TGTGCCAGCAGTGAATGGGGCGGCACAGATACGCAGTATTTT,CASSEWGGTDTQYF
.,TRBJ1-5,TRBV6-1,once,TGTGCCAGCAGTGAAAGGGGTAATCAGCCCCAGCATTTT,CASSERGNQPQHF
.,TRBJ1-5,TRBV2,.,TGTGCCAGCAGCCAAAACCCAGGGAATCAGCCCCAGCATTTT,CASSQNPGNQPQHF
TRBD2,TRBJ2-1,TRBV14,.,TGTGCCAGCGGGCAACTAGCGGGAGGGCCAGCTGAGCAGTTCTTC,CASGQLAGGPAEQFF
TRBD2,TRBJ2-4,TRBV29-1,.,TGCAGCGTTGGGAGGGGTAGCGGGAGCTTTGGGGACATTCAGTACTTC,CSVGRGSGSFGDIQYF
.,TRBJ2-1,TRBV4-1,.,TGCGCCAGCAGCACAATGACGGCCCCCGCGAGGAATGAGCAGTTCTTC,CASSTMTAPARNEQFF
.,TRBJ1-1,TRBV30,.,TGTGCCTGGAGTGCTCTCGGGAGTCCGCGAAGAACTGAAGCTTTCTTT,CAWSALGSPRRTEAFF
.,TRBJ2-7,TRBV6-6,once,TGTGCCAGCCAACACAACTCCTACGAGCAGTACTTC,CASQHNSYEQYF
TRBD1,TRBJ2-7,TRBV4-1,.,TGCGCCAGCAGCTCCCCGGGACAGGGATTTCACGAGCAGTACTTC,CASSSPGQGFHEQYF
.,TRBJ1-3,TRBV30,.,TGTGCCTCCCAAGGGACTTTCTCTGGAAACACCATATATTTT,CASQGTFSGNTIYF
.,TRBJ1-1,TRBV30,.,TGTGCCTGGATGAACCTCGGGAAATGGGACACTGAAGCTTTCTTT,CAWMNLGKWDTEAFF
.,TRBJ1-1,TRBV6-5,.,TGTGCCAGCAGTTACGGGGCCTTACCGAACACTGAAGCTTTCTTT,CASSYGALPNTEAFF
TRBD2,TRBJ2-2,TRBV19,.,TGTGCCAGTAGTCTAAGTGGACTAGCGGGAGCGGCGGAGCTGTTTTTT,CASSLSGLAGAAELFF
TRBD2,TRBJ2-1,TRBV6-5,.,TGTGCCAGCAGTCGGACTAGCGGGAGGGTTGAGCAGTTCTTC,CASSRTSGRVEQFF
TRBD1,TRBJ2-1,TRBV11-3,.,TGTGCCAGCAGCCTACGGGACAGGGGGCTTATTGGCTTCTTC,CASSLRDRGLIGFF
.,TRBJ1-1,TRBV19,.,TGTGCCAGTAGTAGACAAGCCCAGAACACTGAAGCTTTCTTT,CASSRQAQNTEAFF
.,TRBJ1-5,TRBV2,once,TGTGCCAGCAGTGATGGTCAAATCAGGGATTTCGCGGCCCAGCATTTT,CASSDGQIRDFAAQHF
TRBD2,TRBJ2-4,TRBV18,.,TGTGCCAGCTCACCTTATAGCGGGAGCGGGATTTTAGCCAAAAACATTCAGTACTTC,CASSPYSGSGILAKNIQYF
.,TRBJ2-5,TRBV7-8,.,TGTGCCAGCAGCTTAGATGGTTCCGGGTCGTGGCAAGAGACCCAGTACTTC,CASSLDGSGSWQETQYF
TRBD1,TRBJ1-2,TRBV28,.,TGTGCCAGCAGTTTACCCCTTGGACAGGGCACCGGGGGCTACACCTTC,CASSLPLGQGTGGYTF
TRBD2,TRBJ2-5,TRBV4-2,.,TGTGCCAGCAGCCAAGGGGGGGGAATCCAAGAGACCCAGTACTTC,CASSQGGGIQETQYF
.,TRBJ1-1,TRBV28,.,TGTGCCAGCAGTCTTCCGGGTGGCACTGAAGCTTTCTTT,CASSLPGGTEAFF
.,TRBJ1-2,TRBV27,once,TGTGCCAGCAGTTTCTCCGGGACGGGAGGTGCGGGCTACACCTTC,CASSFSGTGGAGYTF
.,TRBJ1-5,TRBV5-1,.,TGCGCCAGCACCCCGGTCCCAGGGAATCAGCCCCAGCATTTT,CASTPVPGNQPQHF
TRBD1,TRBJ1-2,TRBV28,.,TGTGCCAGCAGATACAGGGGGGTGAGCTATGGCTACACCTTC,CASRYRGVSYGYTF
.,TRBJ2-7,TRBV6-1,.,TGTGCCAGCAGCAGGACGGGCCCTACGGGGGAGCAGTACTTC,CASSRTGPTGEQYF
TRBD2,TRBJ2-1,TRBV28,.,TGTGCCAGCAGTTTATTAACTAGCGGGAGAAATGAGCAGTTCTTC,CASSLLTSGRNEQFF
.,TRBJ1-2,TRBV28,.,TGTGCCAGCAGGTCCCTATGGGAGGGCTATGGCTACACCTTC,CASRSLWEGYGYTF
TRBD2,TRBJ2-1,TRBV7-9,.,TGTGTCAGCTCGGCGGGAGGGCCTGGGGAGCAGTTCTTC,CVSSAGGPGEQFF
TRBD1,TRBJ1-1,TRBV5-1,.,TGCGCCAGCAGCTTGATACAGGGGGAGCTTGAAGCTTTCTTT,CASSLIQGELEAFF
TRBD1,TRBJ1-2,TRBV18,.,TGTGCCAGCTCACGCCAGGACAGGGGAAGGGGCTACACCTTC,CASSRQDRGRGYTF
.,TRBJ2-3,TRBV5-1,.,TGCGCCAGCATGGGAGGATCTAGGGATACGCAGTATTTT,CASMGGSRDTQYF
.,TRBJ1-1,TRBV5-1,.,TGCGCCAGCAGCCCGATAGGCGGGAACACTGAAGCTTTCTTT,CASSPIGGNTEAFF
TRBD1,TRBJ1-5,TRBV28,few,TGTGCCAGCAGACTCCCCGGGACAGGGAGCAATCAGCCCCAGCATTTT,CASRLPGTGSNQPQHF
TRBD2,TRBJ2-1,TRBV7-9,.,TGTGCCAGCAGGTCGACTAGCGGCAATGAGCAGTTCTTC,CASRSTSGNEQFF
.,TRBJ2-3,TRBV7-8,once,TGTGCCAGCAGCCTCCGAGAAGAGTCAACGCAGTATTTT,CASSLREESTQYF
TRBD1,TRBJ2-7,TRBV15,few,TGTGCCACCAGCCCCGGGACAGGGATTGTCTACGAGCAGTACTTC,CATSPGTGIVYEQYF
TRBD1,TRBJ2-7,TRBV5-1,once,TGCGCCAGCAGCGCCGGACAGGGGAAAGGCGAGCAGTACTTC,CASSAGQGKGEQYF
TRBD2,TRBJ2-5,TRBV6-5,few,TGTGCCGTGACTAGCGGGAGTGGGGAGACCCAGTACTTC,CAVTSGSGETQYF
.,TRBJ2-1,TRBV5-4,.,TGTGCCAGCAGCTTGAATGGGGCCGGCAATGAGCAGTTCTTC,CASSLNGAGNEQFF
TRBD2,TRBJ2-7,TRBV11-2,once,TGTGCCAGCAGCTTATCGTGGGAGGGCCCTTCCTACGAGCAGTACTTC,CASSLSWEGPSYEQYF
TRBD1,TRBJ1-1,TRBV6-5,.,TGTGCCAGCAGTTACTCGAGGACAGGAACCACTGAAGCTTTCTTT,CASSYSRTGTTEAFF
.,TRBJ2-3,TRBV5-1,.,TGCGCCAGCAGCCAACAGGGTTATGTGACAGATACGCAGTATTTT,CASSQQGYVTDTQYF
.,TRBJ2-7,TRBV30,.,TGTGCCTGGAGTGTAACTCACAGCGAGCAGTACTTC,CAWSVTHSEQYF